A selection of T cell receptor beta chains follows, all from one sample in a study of T cell changes during pregnancy in multiple sclerosis. Here immunoSEQ multiplex PCR was the method, and the copy in TCRdb shows in-frame clones only, minus some. Among around 55,000 clones listed, 75% to 90% were seen once. Source: CD4+ T cells from peripheral blood mononuclear cells, taken in the first trimester of pregnancy. Source of these receptors: a female donor with multiple sclerosis, enrolled in a pregnancy study. The CDR3 runs from the conserved cysteine through the conserved F or W. The D gene is left open where the match is weak.

>TRBV19|NA|TRBJ1-3
CASSISGDSGNTIYF
>TRBV2|TRBD1|TRBJ1-5
CASSYRDRGDQPQHF
>TRBV7-2|NA|TRBJ1-6
CASSLGVSKNSPLHF
>TRBV14|NA|TRBJ2-1
CASSQAAGVYNEQFF
>TRBV19|TRBD1|TRBJ2-5
CASSVDRDQETQYF
>TRBV10-3|TRBD1|TRBJ1-2
CAISESDRGQGYTF
>TRBV9|NA|TRBJ2-7
CASSVGPTPYEQYF
>TRBV7-2|TRBD1|TRBJ2-7
CASSPGTGGGLWYEQYF
>TRBV5-1|TRBD2|TRBJ2-1
CASSLDLWTSTSGEQFF
>TRBV30|NA|TRBJ1-1
CAWSSMGAGNTEAFF
>TRBV28|NA|TRBJ1-6
CASSLLAGHSPLHF
>TRBV7-6|NA|TRBJ1-1
CASSNRKGSVNTEAFF
>TRBV19|TRBD2|TRBJ2-1
CASSPSGTSGRAREQFF
>TRBV5-5|TRBD1|TRBJ2-5
CASSLDPQTGGWKTQYF